These 31 T cell receptor beta chains originate from one sample sequenced in a study of blood T cells in healthy people across ages. Next came a second PCR, run for roughly 6 to 11 cycles, which used a sample-barcoded 5' primer along with a J-beta primer mix. TCRdb re-called the 5' RACE reads with MiXCR, one entry per CDR3 protein. The sample consists of 380,000 or so distinct CDR3 sequences, approximately 52% of them appearing once. Sequencing was carried out using blood. The receptors were gathered from a man aged 60 to 69 in good health.

A note on this clonotype: An end of the junction differs from the germline gene, which may be a read error. The CDR3 nucleotides read TGCGCCGGCAGCCAAGGAGGTATCGTTCCTGGCTACACCTTC. Translated: CAGSQGGIVPGYTF. The chain is built from TRBV4-1 and TRBJ1-2; D is uncertain. The CDR3 has 14 amino acids. Germline assignment: CDR1 MGHRA and CDR2 YSYEKL.

This clonotype was seen repeatedly, ten times or more. V is TRBV12-3 or TRBV12-4 and J is TRBJ1-5; D might be TRBD1 (6 bases). V was pared by 6 bases and J by 2 bases, with 17 bases between. The CDR3 extends over 16 amino acids. CDR3 in DNA: TGTGCCAGCAGCCGGGGGCCAGGGGTCGGCAATCAGCCCCAGCATTTT. Translating gives CASSRGPGVGNQPQHF.

Worth noting for this clonotype: At one boundary the junction diverges from the germline segment, which might be a read error. The genes are TRBV20-1 and TRBJ2-7; D is unclear. The length of the CDR3 is 12 residues. Germline loops: CDR1 DFQATT, CDR2 SNEGSKA (reference sequence). The CDR3 is CCANSKSYEQYF. CDR3 DNA sequence: TGCTGTGCTAATAGTAAATCCTACGAGCAGTACTTC.

This clonotype was counted at least ten times. The V call is TRBV21-1, the J call TRBJ2-5; the table calls TRBD2, which could not be checked here. TRBV21-1 is listed as a pseudogene. The CDR3 is made up of 17 amino acids. CDR3 bases: TGTGCCAGCAGGACGACTAGCGGGAGGGCCAGGGAAGAGACCCAGTACTTC. This codes for CASRTTSGRAREETQYF.

This clonotype occurred many times. The chain is built from TRBV29-1 and TRBJ2-1, with TRBD2 matching 10 bases. The V gene's germline CDR1 is SQVTM and CDR2 ANQGSEA. V lost 7 bases to trimming and J lost 7 bases; unmatched junction nucleotides: 7. This CDR3 comprises 13 residues. For the CDR3, the DNA is TGCAGCGAAAGGCCTAGCGGGAGAAATGAGCAGTTCTTC. Its translation is CSERPSGRNEQFF.

Worth noting for this clonotype: A much larger clone lies one base from this, so it may be a read error. The chain carries TRBV20-1 and TRBJ2-5; TRBD2 matches at 10 bases. V lost 4 bases to trimming and J lost 13 bases; unmatched junction nucleotides: 21. This CDR3 region has 16 residues. CDR1 is DFQATT, CDR2 SNEGSKA, per germline (reference sequence). CDR3 sequence reads: CSAKGLAGDISYERYF. The DNA of the CDR3 is TGCAGTGCTAAGGGGCTAGCGGGAGATATATCCTACGAGCGGTACTTC.

The chain links TRBV6-5 to TRBJ2-4, with TRBD2 identical over 11 bases. The end of the DNA aligns better with TRBJ2-7, so the J call may be wrong. CDR1 and CDR2 from the germline V gene are MNHEY and SVGAGI. The CDR3 has 15 amino acids. In DNA form, the CDR3 reads TGTGCCAGCAGTTTTAGCGGGGGGGCCTTTCGCGAGCAGTACTTC. It yields the protein CASSFSGGAFREQYF.

The gene calls are TRBV28 and TRBJ2-1; possible D gene TRBD1, 5 bases. The CDR3 runs 16 residues. Trimming pared 4 bases from V and 3 bases from J, leaving 16 bases between. The germline gives CDR1 MDHEN, CDR2 SYDVKM. CDR3 region: CASSSPAEGDYNEQFF. CDR3 coding DNA: TGTGCCAGCAGTTCCCCGGCGGAAGGGGACTACAATGAGCAGTTCTTC.

This chain joins TRBV27 and TRBJ2-7; D perhaps matches TRBD2 (5 bases). Germline CDR1 reads MNHEY; CDR2 reads SMNVEV (reference sequence). This CDR3 spans 14 amino acids. The V end was cut by 6 bases, the J end by 1 base, with 13 bases between. CDR3 protein: CASRQTRNSYEQYF. The CDR3, as DNA: TGTGCCAGCAGACAAACTAGAAATTCCTACGAGCAGTACTTC.

The chain uses TRBV24-1 and TRBJ1-5; 9 bases are shared with TRBD1. In germline, CDR1 is KGHDR, CDR2 SFDVKD. The trim removed 3 bases at V and 1 base at J, leaving 0 bases unmatched. The CDR3 length is 15 residues. The CDR3 DNA follows: TGTGCCACCAGTGATGGGACAGGGAGCAATCAGCCCCAGCATTTT. Residues: CATSDGTGSNQPQHF.

This clonotype occurred a few times. This chain uses TRBV9 with TRBJ2-3; D perhaps matches TRBD1 (5 bases). Trimming took 0 bases from V and 6 from J, leaving 8 bases between them. Germline V gene data show CDR1 as SGDLS and CDR2 as YYNGEE. The CDR3 extends over 13 amino acids. The CDR3 DNA reads as TGTGCCAGCAGCGTAGCCAGGGCGGATACGCAGTATTTT. Residues: CASSVARADTQYF.

The chain couples TRBV2 to TRBJ2-7; D call uncertain. The CDR3 covers 13 residues. The V gene lost 8 bases and the J gene lost 3 bases, with 14 bases spanning the gap. Per germline, CDR1 SNHLY and CDR2 FYNNEI. The CDR3 bases are TGTGCCAGCTTTCGTGGCTTATACTACGAGCAGTACTTC. It is translated as CASFRGLYYEQYF.

The CDR3, as DNA: TGCAGTGCCAGGGGCGGGACTAGCTACAATGAGCAGTTCTTC. Translation gives CSARGGTSYNEQFF. The V and J genes are TRBV20-1 and TRBJ2-1, with TRBD2 identical over 8 bases. Unmatched junction bases numbered 7, after V lost 6 bases and J lost 3 bases. In germline, CDR1 is DFQATT, CDR2 SNEGSKA (reference sequence). CDR3 length: 14 residues.

The chain carries TRBV20-1 and TRBJ2-5; 9 positions agree with TRBD2. This CDR3 has 14 amino acids. V shed 3 bases, J shed 3 bases, and the junction held 5 bases outside the gene matches. In germline, CDR1 is DFQATT, CDR2 SNEGSKA (reference sequence). The CDR3 coding sequence is TGCAGTGCTAGGCCCGGGACTAGCAAAGAGACCCAGTACTTC. Translation: CSARPGTSKETQYF.

The J gene is TRBJ2-7, the V gene TRBV27, with 7 nucleotides matching TRBD1. The CDR3 spans 12 residues. After removal of 5 bases from V and 5 bases from J, the junction contained 3 bases not matched to a gene. CDR1 and CDR2 from the germline V gene are MNHEY and SMNVEV (reference sequence). This chain's CDR3 is CASSLQGHEQYF. In DNA form, the CDR3 reads TGTGCCAGCAGTCTACAGGGGCACGAGCAGTACTTC.

A note on this clonotype: At one end, the junction sequence differs from germline, possibly due to a read error. The chain combines TRBV6-5 with TRBJ2-1, with 8 nucleotides matching TRBD1. CDR1 and CDR2 from the germline V gene are MNHEY and SVGAGI. This CDR3 has 15 amino acids. The DNA for the CDR3 is TGCGCCAGCAGCGGCAGGACAGGGAGGATCAATGAGCAGTTCTTC. Its translation is CASSGRTGRINEQFF.

The chain carries TRBV12-3 or TRBV12-4 and TRBJ2-1, with 8 bases aligning to TRBD2. The CDR3 is made up of 16 amino acids. V trimming: 2 bases; J trimming: 0 bases; junction bases outside the gene matches: 3. The CDR3: CASSLTGGSSYNEQFF. The DNA of the CDR3 is TGTGCCAGCAGTTTAACGGGAGGGAGCTCCTACAATGAGCAGTTCTTC.

This rearrangement joins TRBV3-1 to TRBJ1-1, with D possibly matching TRBD1 (5 bases). Germline V gene lookup returns CDR1 LGHDT and CDR2 YNNKEL (reference sequence). V was clipped by 4 bases and J by 4 bases, with 16 bases between them. The CDR3 totals 15 residues. CDR3 in amino acids: CASSPRGQRGTEAFF. DNA of the CDR3: TGTGCCAGCAGCCCTCGAGGACAAAGGGGCACTGAAGCTTTCTTT.

The genes are TRBV20-1 and TRBJ2-7; D is undetermined. This CDR3 has 14 residues. CDR1 DFQATT and CDR2 SNEGSKA come from the germline V gene (reference sequence). Trimming took 2 bases from V and 0 from J, leaving 11 bases between them. The CDR3 region is CSARSPLVSYEQYF. In DNA form, the CDR3 reads TGCAGTGCTAGATCCCCGCTAGTCTCCTACGAGCAGTACTTC.

The chain joins TRBV20-1 to TRBJ2-5; the D is unclear. Germline CDR1 DFQATT, CDR2 SNEGSKA (reference sequence). The CDR3 length is 11 residues. Trimming took 5 bases from V and 5 from J, leaving 9 bases between them. CDR3 protein: CSAGAQETQYF. In nucleotides, the CDR3 is TGCAGTGCTGGAGCACAGGAGACCCAGTACTTC.

The gene calls are TRBV27 and TRBJ2-1; 14 bases align to TRBD2. This CDR3 region has 16 residues. V shed 4 bases, J shed 9 bases, and the junction held 8 bases outside the gene matches. Looked up from germline, CDR1 is MNHEY and CDR2 is SMNVEV (reference sequence). Here the CDR3 reads CASSSGTSGSGGEQFF. For the CDR3, the DNA is TGTGCCAGCAGTTCAGGGACTAGCGGGAGTGGTGGTGAGCAGTTCTTC.

This clonotype has only a few counts. The chain joins TRBV10-2 to TRBJ2-7; 12 bases agree with TRBD2. Trimming took 3 bases from V and 3 from J; bases not matched to a gene: 9. The CDR3 loop spans 17 amino acids. Germline CDR1 WSHSY, CDR2 SAAADI. CDR3 protein: CASSERSSGRASYEQYF. The CDR3 nucleotides are TGCGCCAGCAGTGAAAGGTCTAGCGGGAGGGCCAGCTACGAGCAGTACTTC.

This clonotype has at least ten counts. One junction end does not reproduce the germline sequence, and a read error may be involved. The CDR3 coding sequence is TGTGCCAGCAAATTCCGGGGGACCTCCTACGGGCAGTACTTC. Its protein is CASKFRGTSYGQYF. The gene calls are TRBV25-1 and TRBJ2-7; perhaps TRBD2 as D (6 bases). Looked up from germline, CDR1 is MGHDK and CDR2 is SYGVNS. The CDR3 runs 14 residues.

The rearrangement joins TRBV29-1 to TRBJ1-2; D remains ambiguous. In germline, CDR1 is SQVTM, CDR2 ANQGSEA. CDR3 size: 11 residues. Deletions cut 5 bases from V and 2 bases from J, with 6 bases between. CDR3 protein: CSVTSNYGYTF. The CDR3 DNA reads TGCAGCGTTACATCGAACTATGGCTACACCTTC.

The chain recombines TRBV27 with TRBJ1-1; 7 bases line up with TRBD1. The CDR3 has 16 residues. Germline V gene data show CDR1 as MNHEY and CDR2 as SMNVEV (reference sequence). V was clipped by 5 bases and J by 3 bases; unmatched bases: 12. The CDR3 loop is CASSLRQGRADTEAFF. The CDR3, as DNA: TGTGCCAGCAGTCTTCGACAGGGAAGGGCGGACACTGAAGCTTTCTTT.

In its sample, this clonotype was seen a few times. The J gene is TRBJ2-3, the V gene TRBV11-2, with TRBD2 matching 7 bases. V was pared by 4 bases and J by 5 bases, with 15 bases of the junction left unmatched. Germline values: CDR1 SGHAT, CDR2 FQNNGV. The CDR3 spans 17 residues. DNA for the CDR3: TGTGCCAGCAGCTCCCTAGGGAAGGCGGGAGTATTAGATACGCAGTATTTT. It is translated as CASSSLGKAGVLDTQYF.

This sequence joins TRBV6-2 or TRBV6-3 and TRBJ2-7; 7 bases line up with TRBD2. The J call may not be correct, given that the DNA end is closer to TRBJ2-5. This CDR3 has 15 residues. Germline CDR1 and CDR2: MNHEY and SVGEGT. This CDR3 is CASSHAASGRETQYF. The CDR3 DNA is TGTGCCAGCAGCCATGCAGCTAGCGGTAGGGAGACCCAGTACTTC.

V and J are TRBV9 and TRBJ1-5; no clear D. With 2 bases removed from V and 3 bases from J, the gap between germline ends came to 12 bases. The germline V gene encodes CDR1 SGDLS and CDR2 YYNGEE. The CDR3 length is 15 residues. CDR3 DNA: TGTGCCAGCAGCGTGTTCGCTACTCTCAATCAGCCCCAGCATTTT. Translation: CASSVFATLNQPQHF.

This clonotype was detected only a few times. The rearrangement links TRBV24-1 to TRBJ2-1; 8 nucleotides line up with TRBD1. The germline V gene has CDR1 KGHDR and CDR2 SFDVKD. There are 15 residues in the CDR3. Trimming took 9 bases from V and 12 from J; bases not matched to a gene: 18. CDR3 loop: CATGPPASLTGVQFF. The CDR3 nucleotides are TGTGCCACCGGACCACCGGCTAGCCTGACAGGGGTGCAGTTCTTC.

This clonotype was picked up a small number of times. The V and J genes are TRBV12-3 or TRBV12-4 and TRBJ2-7; 13 bases are shared with TRBD2. J lost 7 bases, V lost 8 bases, and 11 bases had no gene match. This CDR3 is 15 amino acids long. The CDR3 protein is CASAEETGLAGEQYF. CDR3 bases: TGTGCCAGCGCTGAAGAGACGGGACTAGCGGGAGAGCAGTACTTC.

The chain carries TRBV20-1 and TRBJ2-7; D ambiguous. V dropped 6 bases and J dropped 1 base, with 10 bases sitting between them. The CDR3 extends over 12 amino acids. Looked up from germline, CDR1 is DFQATT and CDR2 is SNEGSKA (reference sequence). Here the CDR3 reads CSAPDMSYEQYF. The DNA for the CDR3 is TGCAGTGCCCCTGACATGTCCTACGAGCAGTACTTC.